The clone carrying this TCR beta chain was picked up a small number of times. This entry comes from a study of early T cells in non-severe SARS-CoV-2 infection. Study in general: Chains from this unsorted whole-blood bulk RNA could not be paired.

The CDR3 is 14 amino acids. Trimming left V 7 bases short and J 2 bases short, with 11 bases between. Germline V gene sequence: CDR1 SGHTA, CDR2 FQGNSA. Each cDNA molecule carried a unique molecular identifier. TCRdb re-derived calls from the 5' RACE reads in MiXCR, one entry per CDR3 protein. This table has roughly 53,000 distinct CDR3 sequences, under 9% appearing once. The rearrangement links TRBV7-2 to TRBJ2-2, with D uncertain. This sequence originates from an adult who was a healthcare worker with PCR-confirmed SARS-CoV-2 infection or an uninfected control (not recorded which). The sequences come from whole blood, collected at baseline. CDR3 region: CASNKNPNTGELFF. The CDR3 coding sequence is TGTGCCAGCAACAAGAATCCCAACACCGGGGAGCTGTTTTTT.